A selection of T cell receptor beta chains follows, all from one sample in a study of Ad26.COV2.S vaccination and SARS-CoV-2 variants. The data were produced by immunoSEQ multiplex PCR, yet TCRdb's version contains in-frame clones alone and is incomplete. The sample lists approximately 410,000 clones, approximately 88% seen once, with 3.6% in the top ten. Sequencing was performed on peripheral blood, taken in a trial of Ad26.COV2.S vaccine versus placebo. Receptors originate from a person aged 18-60 years who received the Ad26.COV2.S COVID-19 vaccine or a placebo. Each CDR3 is given with its conserved first and last residue. The order of the fields is D gene, CDR3 length, V gene, clone size, J gene, CDR3 protein, CDR3 DNA. The D gene is left open where the match is weak. Clone size is given for some rows only: seen once, a few or many times, or a class if the clone is expanded.

D: TRBD1; length: 15; V: TRBV9; size: -; J: TRBJ1-5; CDR3: CASSEGTGVNQPQHF; DNA: TGTGCCAGCAGCGAAGGGACAGGGGTGAATCAGCCCCAGCATTTT
D: -; length: 16; V: TRBV19; size: -; J: TRBJ1-5; CDR3: CASTLWWSGTNQPQHF; DNA: TGTGCCAGTACCCTCTGGTGGTCTGGGACCAATCAGCCCCAGCATTTT
D: TRBD1; length: 16; V: TRBV27; size: -; J: TRBJ2-1; CDR3: CASSSPTGGFYNEQFF; DNA: TGTGCCAGCAGTTCACCCACAGGGGGCTTCTACAATGAGCAGTTCTTC
D: -; length: 15; V: TRBV5-1; size: once; J: TRBJ2-2; CDR3: CASSLRERGTGELFF; DNA: TGCGCCAGCAGCTTGAGGGAAAGGGGGACCGGGGAGCTGTTTTTT
D: -; length: 14; V: TRBV6-4; size: few; J: TRBJ1-4; CDR3: CASSDSTVGEKLFF; DNA: TGTGCCAGCAGTGACTCGACAGTGGGGGAAAAACTGTTTTTT
D: -; length: 11; V: TRBV3-1/TRBV3-2; size: -; J: TRBJ2-3; CDR3: CASSQGDTQYF; DNA: TGTGCCAGCAGCCAAGGAGATACGCAGTATTTT
D: -; length: 11; V: TRBV7-2; size: few; J: TRBJ1-1; CDR3: CASSPLTEAFF; DNA: TGTGCCAGCAGCCCCTTGACCGAAGCTTTCTTT
D: -; length: 14; V: TRBV5-1; size: -; J: TRBJ2-7; CDR3: CASSLRQGSYEQYF; DNA: TGCGCCAGCAGCTTGAGACAAGGATCGTACGAGCAGTACTTC
D: -; length: 14; V: TRBV19; size: once; J: TRBJ1-2; CDR3: CASTSGGTSSGYTF; DNA: TGTGCCAGTACCTCGGGGGGCACGAGCTCTGGCTACACCTTC
D: TRBD1; length: 16; V: TRBV9; size: -; J: TRBJ2-5; CDR3: CASSVGTGGYQETQYF; DNA: TGTGCCAGCAGCGTCGGGACAGGGGGCTACCAAGAGACCCAGTACTTC
D: -; length: 14; V: TRBV24-1; size: -; J: TRBJ2-3; CDR3: CATSDGGYLDTQYF; DNA: TGTGCCACCAGTGATGGTGGGTATCTAGATACGCAGTATTTT
D: -; length: 15; V: TRBV7-8; size: -; J: TRBJ1-4; CDR3: CASSLALQGGEKLFF; DNA: TGTGCCAGCAGCTTGGCTTTACAGGGTGGCGAAAAACTGTTTTTT
D: -; length: 14; V: TRBV19; size: few; J: TRBJ1-1; CDR3: CASSPGPVNTEAFF; DNA: TGTGCCAGTAGCCCGGGACCGGTGAACACTGAAGCTTTCTTT
D: TRBD2; length: 16; V: TRBV6-2/TRBV6-3; size: -; J: TRBJ2-5; CDR3: CASSLGLAGWTETQYF; DNA: TGTGCCAGCAGTTTGGGACTAGCGGGGTGGACAGAGACCCAGTACTTC
D: -; length: 13; V: TRBV6-5; size: -; J: TRBJ2-7; CDR3: CASSYGHAGEQYF; DNA: TGTGCCAGCAGTTACGGTCACGCAGGCGAGCAGTACTTC
D: -; length: 15; V: TRBV19; size: few; J: TRBJ2-4; CDR3: CASRTELCYKNIQYF; DNA: TGTGCCAGTCGGACTGAACTTTGTTACAAAAACATTCAGTACTTC
D: -; length: 15; V: TRBV19; size: -; J: TRBJ1-1; CDR3: CASSIGRVMNTEAFF; DNA: TGTGCCAGTAGTATAGGACGGGTTATGAACACTGAAGCTTTCTTT
D: -; length: 16; V: TRBV6-2/TRBV6-3; size: once; J: TRBJ2-1; CDR3: CASSYPDRFLYNEQFF; DNA: TGTGCCAGCAGTTACCCGGACCGATTCTTGTACAATGAGCAGTTCTTC
D: -; length: 14; V: TRBV11-3; size: once; J: TRBJ2-2; CDR3: CASSSYLDTGELFF; DNA: TGTGCCAGCAGCTCCTACCTGGACACCGGGGAGCTGTTTTTT
D: -; length: 16; V: TRBV5-4; size: -; J: TRBJ2-7; CDR3: CASRTNKIGGAYEQYF; DNA: TGTGCCAGCAGGACCAACAAGATAGGGGGAGCGTACGAGCAGTACTTC
D: -; length: 11; V: TRBV20-1; size: -; J: TRBJ2-7; CDR3: CSAPQGYEQYF; DNA: TGCAGTGCCCCTCAAGGCTACGAGCAGTACTTC
D: -; length: 15; V: TRBV6-5; size: -; J: TRBJ2-7; CDR3: CASSYSWTASYEQYF; DNA: TGTGCCAGCAGTTACTCGTGGACAGCTTCCTACGAGCAGTACTTC
D: -; length: 17; V: TRBV5-6; size: -; J: TRBJ1-2; CDR3: CASSFFTTGPFNYGYTF; DNA: TGTGCCAGCAGCTTTTTTACAACAGGCCCATTTAACTATGGCTACACCTTC
D: -; length: 13; V: TRBV4-2; size: -; J: TRBJ2-1; CDR3: CASSQEALNEQFF; DNA: TGTGCCAGCAGCCAAGAGGCGCTCAATGAGCAGTTCTTC
D: -; length: 13; V: TRBV21-1; size: -; J: TRBJ1-5; CDR3: CASSMDRGRTQHF; DNA: TGTGCCAGCAGCATGGACAGGGGGAGAACCCAGCATTTT
D: -; length: 13; V: TRBV19; size: -; J: TRBJ1-2; CDR3: CASSLGPAYGYTF; DNA: TGTGCCAGTAGTCTTGGACCCGCGTATGGCTACACCTTC
D: -; length: 12; V: TRBV7-9; size: -; J: TRBJ2-7; CDR3: CASSLVHHEQYF; DNA: TGTGCCAGCAGCTTAGTTCATCACGAGCAGTACTTC
D: -; length: 17; V: TRBV10-3; size: -; J: TRBJ2-3; CDR3: CAISGGGLTTSTDTQYF; DNA: TGTGCCATCAGCGGAGGGGGACTGACTACTAGCACAGATACGCAGTATTTT
D: TRBD2; length: 19; V: TRBV28; size: -; J: TRBJ2-2; CDR3: CASSFQGLAGVIYTGELFF; DNA: TGTGCCAGCAGTTTCCAGGGACTAGCGGGAGTAATCTACACCGGGGAGCTGTTTTTT
D: TRBD1; length: 15; V: TRBV6-6; size: -; J: TRBJ2-3; CDR3: CASSYRGLGTDTQYF; DNA: TGTGCCAGCAGTTACAGGGGGCTGGGCACAGATACGCAGTATTTT
D: TRBD2; length: 15; V: TRBV10-3; size: -; J: TRBJ2-5; CDR3: CAISEPGGGGVTQYF; DNA: TGTGCCATCAGTGAACCGGGAGGGGGAGGGGTGACCCAGTACTTC
D: -; length: 15; V: TRBV19; size: -; J: TRBJ2-3; CDR3: CASSIWSGSTDTQYF; DNA: TGTGCCAGTAGTATTTGGTCAGGGAGCACAGATACGCAGTATTTT
D: -; length: 16; V: TRBV4-2; size: -; J: TRBJ2-3; CDR3: CASSQEVQGSTDTQYF; DNA: TGTGCCAGCAGCCAAGAAGTCCAGGGGAGCACAGATACGCAGTATTTT
D: -; length: 18; V: TRBV5-4; size: -; J: TRBJ2-1; CDR3: CASSQGGQAPRGNNEQFF; DNA: TGTGCCAGCAGCCAGGGGGGTCAGGCCCCGCGGGGCAACAATGAGCAGTTCTTC
D: TRBD1; length: 15; V: TRBV5-1; size: -; J: TRBJ1-2; CDR3: CASSNSGTGGDGYTF; DNA: TGCGCCAGCAGCAACTCCGGGACAGGGGGCGATGGCTACACCTTC
D: TRBD2; length: 17; V: TRBV27; size: -; J: TRBJ2-4; CDR3: CASSLTGTMGLKNIQYF; DNA: TGTGCCAGCAGTTTGACCGGGACTATGGGCCTCAAAAACATTCAGTACTTC
D: -; length: 12; V: TRBV20-1; size: -; J: TRBJ2-7; CDR3: CSASDYHYEQYF; DNA: TGCAGTGCTAGTGACTATCACTACGAGCAGTACTTC
D: -; length: 13; V: TRBV7-2; size: -; J: TRBJ2-3; CDR3: CASRGNGADTQYF; DNA: TGTGCCAGCAGGGGTAATGGGGCAGATACGCAGTATTTT
D: -; length: 13; V: TRBV10-3; size: -; J: TRBJ1-2; CDR3: CAISVQGIYGYTF; DNA: TGTGCCATCAGTGTTCAGGGGATCTATGGCTACACCTTC
D: TRBD2; length: 17; V: TRBV3-1/TRBV3-2; size: -; J: TRBJ2-5; CDR3: CASSQLLVGLARETQYF; DNA: TGTGCCAGCAGCCAACTTTTGGTGGGACTAGCGAGGGAGACCCAGTACTTC
D: -; length: 14; V: TRBV27; size: once; J: TRBJ1-4; CDR3: CASRPGRTNEKLFF; DNA: TGTGCCAGCAGACCGGGACGGACTAATGAAAAACTGTTTTTT
D: -; length: 15; V: TRBV5-1; size: -; J: TRBJ2-3; CDR3: CASSLSAGSTDTQYF; DNA: TGCGCCAGCAGCTTGAGTGCAGGTTCAACAGATACGCAGTATTTT
D: -; length: 13; V: TRBV11-2; size: -; J: TRBJ2-5; CDR3: CASSSLIRETQYF; DNA: TGTGCCAGCAGCTCCCTCATCAGGGAGACCCAGTACTTC
D: -; length: 12; V: TRBV4-1; size: -; J: TRBJ2-1; CDR3: CASSQGLPEQFF; DNA: TGCGCCAGCAGCCAAGGACTGCCAGAGCAGTTCTTC
D: TRBD1; length: 15; V: TRBV9; size: -; J: TRBJ1-1; CDR3: CASSVGETGGSEAFF; DNA: TGTGCCAGCAGCGTAGGGGAGACAGGGGGCTCTGAAGCTTTCTTT
D: -; length: 15; V: TRBV7-6; size: once; J: TRBJ2-5; CDR3: CASSFTGGAGETQYF; DNA: TGTGCCAGCAGCTTCACGGGGGGCGCGGGAGAGACCCAGTACTTC
D: -; length: 15; V: TRBV6-5; size: -; J: TRBJ2-6; CDR3: CASSLDNPGANVLTF; DNA: TGTGCCAGCAGCCTTGACAACCCTGGGGCCAACGTCCTGACTTTC
D: -; length: 14; V: TRBV5-1; size: -; J: TRBJ1-6; CDR3: CASSPDRINSPLHF; DNA: TGCGCCAGCAGCCCGGACAGAATTAATTCACCCCTCCACTTT
D: TRBD1; length: 14; V: TRBV29-1; size: -; J: TRBJ1-2; CDR3: CSVEDRVSNYGYTF; DNA: TGCAGCGTTGAGGACAGGGTGTCGAACTATGGCTACACCTTC
D: -; length: 14; V: TRBV29-1; size: -; J: TRBJ2-7; CDR3: CSVDRGDGSYEQYF; DNA: TGCAGCGTTGACAGGGGTGATGGGTCCTACGAGCAGTACTTC
D: -; length: 14; V: TRBV9; size: -; J: TRBJ1-1; CDR3: CASSVAGADTEAFF; DNA: TGTGCCAGCAGCGTAGCCGGGGCAGACACTGAAGCTTTCTTT
D: TRBD1; length: 14; V: TRBV29-1; size: -; J: TRBJ1-1; CDR3: CSVVQGARNTEAFF; DNA: TGCAGCGTTGTTCAGGGGGCTAGGAACACTGAAGCTTTCTTT
D: TRBD2; length: 14; V: TRBV6-5; size: -; J: TRBJ2-7; CDR3: CASRPSGGAYEQYF; DNA: TGTGCCAGCAGACCTAGCGGGGGGGCCTACGAGCAGTACTTC
D: TRBD1; length: 14; V: TRBV7-8; size: -; J: TRBJ2-7; CDR3: CASSPGTGAYEQYF; DNA: TGTGCCAGCAGCCCCGGGACAGGGGCCTACGAGCAGTACTTC
D: TRBD2; length: 14; V: TRBV5-1; size: -; J: TRBJ2-7; CDR3: CASSQGLGNDEQYF; DNA: TGCGCCAGCAGCCAGGGACTAGGCAACGACGAGCAGTACTTC